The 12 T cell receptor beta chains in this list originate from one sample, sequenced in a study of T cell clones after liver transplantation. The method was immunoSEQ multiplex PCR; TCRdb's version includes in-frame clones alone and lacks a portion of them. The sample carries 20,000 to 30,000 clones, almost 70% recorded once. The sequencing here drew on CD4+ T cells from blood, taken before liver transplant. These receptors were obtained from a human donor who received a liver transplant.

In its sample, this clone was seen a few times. The CDR3 loop reads CASSGAGQPQHF. CDR3 sequence (DNA): TGTGCCAGCAGCGGGGCGGGTCAGCCCCAGCATTTT. This chain uses TRBV25-1 with TRBJ1-5; the D gene is possibly TRBD1 (5 bases). Germline V gene data show CDR1 as MGHDK and CDR2 as SYGVNS. CDR3 length equals 12 residues. Trimming pared 6 bases from V and 6 bases from J, leaving 9 bases between.

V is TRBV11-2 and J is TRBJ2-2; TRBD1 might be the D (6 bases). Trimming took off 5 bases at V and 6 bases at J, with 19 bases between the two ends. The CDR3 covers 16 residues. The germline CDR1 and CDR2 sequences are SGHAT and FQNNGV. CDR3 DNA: TGTGCCAGCAGCAAACAACCCCCAGGGGTCTCCGGGGAGCTGTTTTTT. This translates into CASSKQPPGVSGELFF.

The CDR3 nucleotides are TGTGCCAGCACAAAACAGGGATTCGAGGGAGAGACCCAGTACTTC. It is translated as CASTKQGFEGETQYF. The chain has TRBV2 and TRBJ2-5; tentatively, D is TRBD1 (6 bases). Trimming shortened V by 7 bases and J by 4 bases, and 19 bases separated the two germline ends. Germline V gives CDR1 SNHLY, CDR2 FYNNEI. The CDR3 is 15 residues long.

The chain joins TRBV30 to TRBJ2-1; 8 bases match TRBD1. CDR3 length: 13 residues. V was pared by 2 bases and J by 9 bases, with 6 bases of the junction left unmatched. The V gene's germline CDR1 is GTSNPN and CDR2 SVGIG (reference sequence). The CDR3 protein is CAWSPGTGPEQFF. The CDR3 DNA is TGTGCCTGGAGTCCGGGGACAGGACCTGAGCAGTTCTTC.

For the CDR3, the DNA is TGTGCCAGCTCCCCCCGACTAGCGGGAGGTATATACGAGCAGTACGTC. Amino acids: CASSPRLAGGIYEQYV. The J gene is TRBJ2-7, the V gene TRBV18, with 13 bases identical to TRBD2. The CDR3 sequence is 16 residues long. Germline trimming cut 6 bases from V and 4 bases from J; bases unmatched to any gene: 9. Germline V CDR1 and CDR2: KGHSH, LQKENI.

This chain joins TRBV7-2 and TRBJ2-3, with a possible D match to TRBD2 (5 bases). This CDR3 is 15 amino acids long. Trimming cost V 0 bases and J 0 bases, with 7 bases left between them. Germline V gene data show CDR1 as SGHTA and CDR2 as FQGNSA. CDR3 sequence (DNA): TGTGCCAGCAGCTTAGCGGCGGGCAGCACAGATACGCAGTATTTT. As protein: CASSLAAGSTDTQYF.

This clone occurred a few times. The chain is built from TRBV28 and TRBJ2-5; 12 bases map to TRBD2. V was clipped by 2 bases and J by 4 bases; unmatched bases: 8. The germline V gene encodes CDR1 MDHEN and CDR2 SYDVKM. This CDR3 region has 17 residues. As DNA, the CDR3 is TGTGCCAGCAGTTTAGGTCTAGCGGGGGGGCTAGGAGAGACCCAGTACTTC. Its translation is CASSLGLAGGLGETQYF.

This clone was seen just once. CDR3 nucleotides: TGCGCCAGCAGCGACAAAAGAAACTCTGGAAACACCATATATTTT. It specifies CASSDKRNSGNTIYF. The chain recombines TRBV5-1 with TRBJ1-3; D gene ambiguous. Germline values: CDR1 SGHRS, CDR2 YFSETQ. The CDR3 consists of 15 residues. Trimming took off 4 bases at V and 0 bases at J, with 11 bases between the two ends.

The CDR3 is CASSLEQARGEKLFF. In nucleotides, the CDR3 is TGTGCCAGCAGCTTGGAACAGGCAAGGGGTGAAAAACTGTTTTTT. V and J are TRBV5-6 and TRBJ1-4, with TRBD1 as a possible D gene (5 bases). The CDR3 has 15 amino acids. The germline V gene has CDR1 SGHDT and CDR2 YYEEEE. Trimming shortened V by 0 bases and J by 7 bases, and 13 bases separated the two germline ends.

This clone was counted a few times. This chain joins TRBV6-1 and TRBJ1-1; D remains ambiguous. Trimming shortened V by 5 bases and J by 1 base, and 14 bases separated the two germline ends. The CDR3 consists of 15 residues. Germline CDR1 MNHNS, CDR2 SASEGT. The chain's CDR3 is CASSRTENRNTEAFF. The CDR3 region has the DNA TGTGCCAGCAGTCGTACAGAGAATAGGAACACTGAAGCTTTCTTT.

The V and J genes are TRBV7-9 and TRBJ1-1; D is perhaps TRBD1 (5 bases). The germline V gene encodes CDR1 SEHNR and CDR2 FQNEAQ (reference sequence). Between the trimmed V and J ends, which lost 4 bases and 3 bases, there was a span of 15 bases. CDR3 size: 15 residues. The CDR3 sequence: CASSSTSKGHTEAFF. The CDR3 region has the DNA TGTGCCAGCAGCTCTACAAGTAAGGGACACACTGAAGCTTTCTTT. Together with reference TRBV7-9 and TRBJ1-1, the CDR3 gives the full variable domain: DTGVSQNPRHKITKRGQNVTFRCDPISEHNRLYWYRQTLGQGPEFLTYFQNEAQLEKSRLLSDRFSAERPKGSFSTLEIQRTEQGDSAMYLCASSSTSKGHTEAFFGQGTRLTVV.

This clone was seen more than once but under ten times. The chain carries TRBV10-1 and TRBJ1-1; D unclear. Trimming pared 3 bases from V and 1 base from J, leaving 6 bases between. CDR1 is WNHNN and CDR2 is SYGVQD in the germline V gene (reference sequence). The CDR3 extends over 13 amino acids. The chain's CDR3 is CASSDEKNTEAFF. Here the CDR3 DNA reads TGCGCCAGCAGTGATGAGAAGAACACTGAAGCTTTCTTT.